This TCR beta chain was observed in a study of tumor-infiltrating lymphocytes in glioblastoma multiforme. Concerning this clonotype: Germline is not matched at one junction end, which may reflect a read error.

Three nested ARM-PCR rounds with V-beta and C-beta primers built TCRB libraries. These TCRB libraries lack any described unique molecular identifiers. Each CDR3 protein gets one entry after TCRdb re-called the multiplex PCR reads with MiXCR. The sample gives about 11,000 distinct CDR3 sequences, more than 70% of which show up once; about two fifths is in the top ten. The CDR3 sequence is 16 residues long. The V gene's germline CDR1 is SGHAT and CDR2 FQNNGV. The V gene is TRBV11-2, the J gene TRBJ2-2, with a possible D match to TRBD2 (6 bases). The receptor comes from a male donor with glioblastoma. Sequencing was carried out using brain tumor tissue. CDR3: CDSSLRLAENTGELFF. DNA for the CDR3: TGTGACAGCAGCTTAAGGTTAGCGGAGAACACCGGGGAGCTGTTTTTT. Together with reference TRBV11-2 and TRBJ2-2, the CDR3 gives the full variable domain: EAGVAQSPRYKIIEKRQSVAFWCNPISGHATLYWYQQILGQGPKLLIQFQNNGVVDDSQLPKDRFSAERLKGVDSTLKIQPAKLEDSAVYLCDSSLRLAENTGELFFGEGSRLTVL.